A selection of T cell receptor beta chains follows, all from one sample in a study of regulatory T cells in long-lasting Graves disease. TCRdb reprocessed the multiplex PCR reads with MiXCR, giving one entry per CDR3 protein. The sample has about 470,000 distinct CDR3 sequences, roughly 21% seen once. The sample was peripheral blood mononuclear cells (PBMCs), taken when the disease was refractory, from a patient treated with antithyroid drugs. The receptors shown here come from a female donor with Graves disease. CDR3s include the opening cysteine and the closing phenylalanine or tryptophan. A D gene is named only where the DNA matches it firmly. Not every row has a clone size; where given, it reads once, few, many or a size class.

D gene	clone size	V gene	J gene	CDR3 protein	CDR3 DNA
TRBD2	few	TRBV27	TRBJ2-7	CASSLSGASGGMYEQYF	TGTGCCAGCAGTTTATCGGGGGCTAGCGGGGGTATGTACGAGCAGTACTTC
TRBD1	.	TRBV6-1	TRBJ1-5	CASNPQGGYQPQHF	TGTGCCAGCAATCCTCAGGGGGGATATCAGCCCCAGCATTTT
.	.	TRBV29-1	TRBJ1-4	CSVVRENEKLFF	TGCAGCGTTGTTCGGGAGAATGAAAAACTGTTTTTT
.	many	TRBV6-5	TRBJ2-7	CASSYSGQGYEQYF	TGTGCCAGCAGTTACTCAGGGCAGGGGTACGAGCAGTACTTC
.	many	TRBV2	TRBJ1-4	CASRPRGGGTNEKLFF	TGTGCCAGCAGGCCTCGGGGGGGTGGAACTAATGAAAAACTGTTTTTT
.	.	TRBV5-1	TRBJ1-3	CASSVGTGSGNTIYF	TGCGCCAGCAGCGTGGGGACGGGCTCTGGAAACACCATATATTTT
.	many	TRBV28	TRBJ2-6	CASSFGGDANVLTF	TGTGCCAGCAGTTTCGGAGGGGATGCCAACGTCCTGACTTTC
.	few	TRBV20-1	TRBJ2-7	CSATSPGDSSYEQYF	TGCAGTGCCACTAGTCCGGGGGACAGCTCCTACGAGCAGTACTTC
.	few	TRBV30	TRBJ1-1	CAAGGGTEAFF	TGTGCCGCCGGGGGGGGGACTGAAGCTTTCTTT
.	.	TRBV7-2	TRBJ2-5	CASSCSETQYF	TGTGCCAGCAGCTGCTCAGAGACCCAGTACTTC
.	few	TRBV7-8	TRBJ1-5	CASSSPGRGDQPQHF	TGTGCCAGCAGCTCTCCAGGGAGAGGGGATCAGCCCCAGCATTTT
TRBD1	many	TRBV6-1	TRBJ1-1	CASTTRGHTEAFF	TGTGCCAGCACAACCAGGGGGCACACTGAAGCTTTCTTT
.	many	TRBV12-3/TRBV12-4	TRBJ1-6	CASSSSGLSEGSPLHF	TGTGCCAGCAGTTCTAGCGGACTATCGGAAGGCTCACCCCTCCACTTT
.	.	TRBV12-3/TRBV12-4	TRBJ2-3	CASSFASGVFTDTQYF	TGTGCCAGCAGTTTTGCCTCCGGGGTTTTCACAGATACGCAGTATTTT
.	.	TRBV29-1	TRBJ1-1	CSVEGGALKTEAFF	TGCAGCGTTGAAGGGGGGGCTCTGAAGACTGAAGCTTTCTTT
.	few	TRBV27	TRBJ2-7	CASSPERAGSYEQYF	TGTGCCAGCAGTCCGGAACGGGCAGGTTCCTACGAGCAGTACTTC
TRBD2	many	TRBV9	TRBJ2-7	CASSVAAGGYEQYF	TGTGCCAGCAGCGTAGCGGCGGGAGGATACGAGCAGTACTTC
.	.	TRBV5-1	TRBJ2-2	CASSLVGKTNTGELFF	TGCGCCAGCAGCTTGGTCGGAAAAACGAACACCGGGGAGCTGTTTTTT
.	few	TRBV6-2/TRBV6-3	TRBJ1-4	CASSYSGEKLFF	TGTGCCAGCAGTTACTCCGGCGAAAAACTGTTTTTT
.	many	TRBV27	TRBJ1-6	CASSTESPLHF	TGTGCCAGCAGTACCGAGTCACCCCTCCACTTT
TRBD1	few	TRBV12-3/TRBV12-4	TRBJ2-7	CASTGGGVYEQYF	TGTGCCAGTACAGGGGGCGGTGTGTACGAGCAGTACTTC
TRBD1	few	TRBV7-3	TRBJ1-1	CASSRGQGRNTEAFF	TGTGCCAGCAGCCGGGGACAGGGAAGGAACACTGAAGCTTTCTTT
TRBD1	.	TRBV29-1	TRBJ2-2	CSAGTANTGELFF	TGCAGCGCCGGGACAGCGAACACCGGGGAGCTGTTTTTT
.	.	TRBV24-1	TRBJ1-4	CATSEGAYEKLFF	TGTGCCACCAGTGAGGGGGCATATGAAAAACTGTTTTTT
TRBD1	few	TRBV5-5	TRBJ2-7	CAISTWTGLGEQYF	TGTGCCATCAGCACCTGGACAGGGCTGGGCGAGCAGTACTTC
.	many	TRBV7-2	TRBJ1-2	CASSLWGFNYGYTF	TGTGCCAGCAGCTTATGGGGTTTTAACTATGGCTACACCTTC
.	many	TRBV19	TRBJ1-4	CASSIESPTGAINEKLFF	TGTGCCAGTAGTATAGAATCTCCGACAGGAGCGATTAATGAAAAACTGTTTTTT
.	many	TRBV6-5	TRBJ2-7	CASSYSEASGSYEQYF	TGTGCCAGCAGTTACTCTGAGGCCAGCGGCTCCTACGAGCAGTACTTC
.	many	TRBV4-1	TRBJ1-4	CASSYRASEKLFF	TGCGCCAGCAGTTACAGGGCTAGCGAAAAACTGTTTTTT
TRBD1	few	TRBV11-2	TRBJ2-1	CASSSYRGSLSGQFF	TGTGCCAGCAGCTCCTACAGGGGTTCCCTTAGTGGGCAGTTCTTC
.	few	TRBV29-1	TRBJ2-7	CSVEAAKPYEQYF	TGCAGCGTTGAGGCAGCGAAGCCCTACGAGCAGTACTTC